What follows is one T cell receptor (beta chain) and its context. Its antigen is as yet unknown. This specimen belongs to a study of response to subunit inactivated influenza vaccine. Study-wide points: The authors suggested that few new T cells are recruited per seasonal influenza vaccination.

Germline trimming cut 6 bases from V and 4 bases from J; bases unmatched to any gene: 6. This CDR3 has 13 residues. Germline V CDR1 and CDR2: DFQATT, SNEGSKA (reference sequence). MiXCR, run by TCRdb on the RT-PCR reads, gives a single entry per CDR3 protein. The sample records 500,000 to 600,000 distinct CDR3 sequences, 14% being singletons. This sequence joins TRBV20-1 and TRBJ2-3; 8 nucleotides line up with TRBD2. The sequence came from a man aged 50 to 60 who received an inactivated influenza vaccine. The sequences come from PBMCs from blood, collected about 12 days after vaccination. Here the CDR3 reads CSAKTAGADTQYF. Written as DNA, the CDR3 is TGCAGTGCCAAAACAGCGGGAGCAGATACGCAGTATTTT.